This entry features one TCR beta chain sequence. This sample is part of a study of blood T cell repertoires in COVID-19. As handled by the study authors: For nucleated cells, counts were estimated from reference gene primer amplification. Method: immunoSEQ multiplex PCR; TCRdb's copy keeps in-frame clones and lacks some. That table is the source of V, J and clone size, and D and trimming were worked out from the DNA. The data show about 210,000 clones, 84% seen once. Trimming cost V 5 bases and J 6 bases; bases outside gene matches: 9. CDR3 length: 17 residues. The germline V gene encodes CDR1 LNHDA and CDR2 SQIVND (reference sequence).

This clonotype was sampled from a woman aged 45 to 65 with active or convalescent COVID-19. The chain has TRBV19 and TRBJ2-2, with TRBD2 identical over 13 bases. Material: peripheral blood. The CDR3 DNA is TGTGCCAGTAGTCCCAGGCGGACTAGCGGGAGCTCCGGGGAGCTGTTTTTT. Encoded protein: CASSPRRTSGSSGELFF.